Each of the 7 T cell receptor beta chains below was sequenced from the same sample in a study of CXCR3-negative and CXCR3-positive naive CD8 T cells. Study conclusions and caveats: TRB CDR3s of CXCR3-positive naive cells were more hydrophobic than those of CXCR3-negative naive cells.

The TRB cDNA libraries were prepared by 5' RACE with UMI labels. Using the 5' RACE reads, TCRdb records one entry per CDR3 protein without DNA. Reported are roughly 110,000 distinct CDR3 sequences; the ten largest clones contain around 0.35%. Their cognate antigens are unknown. The sequencing sample was made of naive CXCR3+ CD8+ T cells from blood. Subset given: CD45RO-CCR7+CD27+CD95- naive CD8+ T cells expressing CXCR3 (TNR3+). Receptors originate from a human donor in good health. Some clones in this sample may be carry-over from other donors' samples.

This sequence joins TRBV7-6 and TRBJ2-5; TCRdb indicates TRBD2, and absent DNA this call remains unverified. Per germline, CDR1 SGHVS and CDR2 FNYEAQ. This CDR3 region has 15 residues. The CDR3 is CASSLAAGIQETQYF.

The chain is built from TRBV7-2 and TRBJ2-7; TCRdb's D gene call, TRBD2, goes unchecked for lack of DNA. Germline loops: CDR1 SGHTA, CDR2 FQGNSA. This CDR3 is built from 15 residues. CDR3 region: CASSALTSGRYEQYF.

The rearrangement joins TRBV6-5 to TRBJ2-1. Germline V CDR1 and CDR2: MNHEY, SVGAGI. This CDR3 contains 15 residues. The CDR3 reads CASSYSSVSYNEQFF.

The V call is TRBV4-2, the J call TRBJ2-3; the TCRdb call, TRBD2, lacks DNA for checking. In germline, CDR1 is LGHNA, CDR2 YNFKEQ. The CDR3 consists of 16 residues. The CDR3 loop reads CASSLLAGGPTDTQYF.

The J gene is TRBJ2-7, the V gene TRBV20-1; with no DNA, the TCRdb D assignment of TRBD2 cannot be verified. This CDR3 region has 21 residues. Germline V gives CDR1 DFQATT, CDR2 SNEGSKA (reference sequence). This CDR3 reads CSARDPRTSGGPETLPYEQYF.

V gene TRBV11-3 combines with J gene TRBJ2-3. Germline V gives CDR1 SGHNT, CDR2 YENEEA. This CDR3 is 15 amino acids long. The chain's CDR3 is CASSLGQDITDTQYF.

The V and J genes are TRBV4-3 and TRBJ1-2; the TRBD1 assignment by TCRdb is unverifiable without DNA. There are 15 residues in the CDR3. CDR1 and CDR2 (germline): LGHNA, YSLEER. CDR3 amino acids: CASSQDSRQGYGYTF.